Listed below are T cell receptor beta chains from one sample, sequenced in a study of CD8+CD57+ T cells in acquired aplastic anemia. TCRdb re-called the reads through MiXCR, storing one row per CDR3 protein. The sample comprises 150,000 to 200,000 distinct CDR3 sequences, around 60% of which are singletons, and over 40% rests with the top ten. Sequenced sample: sorted CD4+, CD8+, or CD8+CD57+ T cells (not recorded which) from PBMCs. The receptor set was obtained from a human donor in good health. The CDR3 runs from the conserved cysteine through the conserved F or W. Fields, in order: D gene, V gene, J gene, clone size, CDR3 protein, CDR3 DNA. The D gene is left open where the match is weak. Size values are once, few and many counts, or a class for expanded clones, and some rows have none.

D: TRBD2; V: TRBV7-3; J: TRBJ2-3; size: -; CDR3: CASSLGLADTDTQYF; DNA: TGTGCCAGCAGCTTAGGACTAGCGGACACAGATACGCAGTATTTT
D: -; V: TRBV10-3; J: TRBJ1-1; size: few; CDR3: CAISEGQRNTEAFF; DNA: TGTGCCATCAGTGAGGGACAGAGAAACACTGAAGCTTTCTTT
D: TRBD2; V: TRBV28; J: TRBJ2-1; size: -; CDR3: CASSLRGTSGGNEQFF; DNA: TGTGCCAGCAGCCTACGCGGGACTAGCGGGGGAAATGAGCAGTTCTTC
D: TRBD2; V: TRBV29-1; J: TRBJ2-7; size: -; CDR3: CSVGGGGGGYEQYF; DNA: TGCAGCGTTGGTGGCGGCGGGGGGGGGTACGAGCAGTACTTC
D: TRBD1; V: TRBV2; J: TRBJ1-1; size: -; CDR3: CASRDTGGITEAFF; DNA: TGTGCCAGCAGGGACACAGGGGGCATCACTGAAGCTTTCTTT
D: TRBD2; V: TRBV5-5; J: TRBJ2-7; size: -; CDR3: CASSLVTSLTYEQYF; DNA: TGTGCCAGCAGCTTGGTGACTAGCCTGACCTACGAGCAGTACTTC
D: -; V: TRBV27; J: TRBJ2-5; size: -; CDR3: CASSLSGVLETQYF; DNA: TGTGCCAGCAGTTTATCGGGGGTGTTGGAGACCCAGTACTTC
D: TRBD2; V: TRBV2; J: TRBJ2-5; size: many; CDR3: CASSGTSGATLGTQYF; DNA: TGTGCCAGCAGTGGGACTAGCGGGGCTACACTTGGGACCCAGTACTTC
D: -; V: TRBV10-3; J: TRBJ1-1; size: -; CDR3: CAITTRDNTEAFF; DNA: TGTGCCATCACCACCCGGGACAACACTGAAGCTTTCTTT
D: -; V: TRBV29-1; J: TRBJ1-2; size: many; CDR3: CSYVDPHGYTF; DNA: TGCAGCTACGTGGACCCCCATGGCTACACCTTC
D: -; V: TRBV10-3; J: TRBJ2-5; size: -; CDR3: CASMAGARQETQYF; DNA: TGTGCCAGCATGGCGGGGGCGAGGCAAGAGACCCAGTACTTC
D: TRBD1; V: TRBV10-3; J: TRBJ1-2; size: -; CDR3: CAISPTGNHTF; DNA: TGTGCCATCAGCCCGACAGGGAACCACACCTTC
D: TRBD1; V: TRBV25-1; J: TRBJ2-3; size: -; CDR3: CASSLGQGDTDTQYF; DNA: TGTGCCAGCAGCTTAGGACAGGGGGACACAGATACGCAGTATTTT
D: TRBD1; V: TRBV19; J: TRBJ1-5; size: -; CDR3: CATSTTGVFNQPQHF; DNA: TGTGCCACCTCCACTACAGGGGTCTTTAATCAGCCCCAGCATTTT
D: TRBD2; V: TRBV7-8; J: TRBJ2-5; size: -; CDR3: CASSLAGTSKETQYF; DNA: TGTGCCAGCAGCTTAGCGGGGACTAGCAAAGAGACCCAGTACTTC